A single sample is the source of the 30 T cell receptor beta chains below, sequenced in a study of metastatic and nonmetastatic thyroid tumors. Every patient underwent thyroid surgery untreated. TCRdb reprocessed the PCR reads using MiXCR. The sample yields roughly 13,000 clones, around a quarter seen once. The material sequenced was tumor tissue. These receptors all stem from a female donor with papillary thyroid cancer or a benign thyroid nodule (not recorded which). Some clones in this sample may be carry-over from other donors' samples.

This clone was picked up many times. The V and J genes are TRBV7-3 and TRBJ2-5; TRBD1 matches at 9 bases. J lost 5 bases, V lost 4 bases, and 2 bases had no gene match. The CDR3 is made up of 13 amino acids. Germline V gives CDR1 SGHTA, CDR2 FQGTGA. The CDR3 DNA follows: TGTGCCAGCAGCTCAGGACAGGGGGAGACCCAGTACTTC. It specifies CASSSGQGETQYF. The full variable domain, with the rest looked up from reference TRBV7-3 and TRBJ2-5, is GAGVSQTPSNKVTEKGKYVELRCDPISGHTALYWYRQSLGQGPEFLIYFQGTGAADDSGLPNDRFFAVRPEGSVSTLKIQRTERGDSAVYLCASSSGQGETQYFGPGTRLLVL.

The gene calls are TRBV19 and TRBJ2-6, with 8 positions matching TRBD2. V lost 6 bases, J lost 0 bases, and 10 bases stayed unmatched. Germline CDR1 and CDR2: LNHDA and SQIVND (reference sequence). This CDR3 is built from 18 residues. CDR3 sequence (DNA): TGTGCCAGTAGCGAGCGGGGGAATCCTGTCTCTGGGGCCAACGTCCTGACTTTC. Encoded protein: CASSERGNPVSGANVLTF.

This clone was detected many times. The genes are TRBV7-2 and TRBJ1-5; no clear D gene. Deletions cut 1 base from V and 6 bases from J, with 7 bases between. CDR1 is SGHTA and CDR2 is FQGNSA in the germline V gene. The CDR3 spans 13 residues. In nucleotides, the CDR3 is TGTGCCAGCAGCTTAGGCACAAGTCAGCCCCAGCATTTT. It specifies CASSLGTSQPQHF.

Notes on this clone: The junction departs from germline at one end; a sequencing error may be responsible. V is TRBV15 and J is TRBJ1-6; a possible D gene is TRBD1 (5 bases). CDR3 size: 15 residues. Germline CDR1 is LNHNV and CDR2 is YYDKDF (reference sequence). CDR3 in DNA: TGTGCCACCAGCAGAGATCCCAGGGTCAATTCACCCCCCCACTTT. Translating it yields CATSRDPRVNSPPHF.

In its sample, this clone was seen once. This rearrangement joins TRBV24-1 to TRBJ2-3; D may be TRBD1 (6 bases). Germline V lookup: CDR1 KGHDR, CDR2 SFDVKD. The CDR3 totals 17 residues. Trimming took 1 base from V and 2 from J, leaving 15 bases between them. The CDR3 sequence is CATSDFAQGSPTDTQYF. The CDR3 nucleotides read TGTGCCACCAGTGATTTCGCCCAGGGGTCCCCCACAGATACGCAGTATTTT.

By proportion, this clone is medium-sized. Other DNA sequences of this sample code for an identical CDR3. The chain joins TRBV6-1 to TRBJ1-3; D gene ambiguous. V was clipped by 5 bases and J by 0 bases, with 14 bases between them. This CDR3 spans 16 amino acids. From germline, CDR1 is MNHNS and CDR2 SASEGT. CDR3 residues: CASSQAVSRSGNTIYF. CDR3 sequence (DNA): TGTGCCAGCAGTCAGGCCGTGTCTCGCTCTGGAAACACCATATATTTT.

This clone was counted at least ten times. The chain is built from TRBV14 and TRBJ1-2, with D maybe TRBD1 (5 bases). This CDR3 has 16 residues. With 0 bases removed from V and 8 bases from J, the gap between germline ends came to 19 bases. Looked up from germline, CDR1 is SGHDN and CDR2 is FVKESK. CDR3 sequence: CASSQEWDPTLYGYTF. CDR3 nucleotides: TGTGCCAGCAGCCAAGAATGGGACCCCACCCTATACGGCTACACCTTC.

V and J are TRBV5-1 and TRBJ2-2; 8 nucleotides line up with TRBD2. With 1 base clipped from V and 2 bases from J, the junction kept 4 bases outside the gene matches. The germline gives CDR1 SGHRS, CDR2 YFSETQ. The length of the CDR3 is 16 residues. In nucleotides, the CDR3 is TGCGCCAGCAGCTTGAGGCTAGCGGGTAACACCGGGGAGCTGTTTTTT. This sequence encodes CASSLRLAGNTGELFF.

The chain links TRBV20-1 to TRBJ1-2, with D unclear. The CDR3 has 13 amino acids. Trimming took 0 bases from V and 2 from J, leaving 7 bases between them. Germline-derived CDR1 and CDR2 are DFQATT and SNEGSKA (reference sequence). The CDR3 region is CSARDVLNYGYTF. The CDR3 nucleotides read TGCAGTGCTAGAGACGTACTAAACTATGGCTACACCTTC.

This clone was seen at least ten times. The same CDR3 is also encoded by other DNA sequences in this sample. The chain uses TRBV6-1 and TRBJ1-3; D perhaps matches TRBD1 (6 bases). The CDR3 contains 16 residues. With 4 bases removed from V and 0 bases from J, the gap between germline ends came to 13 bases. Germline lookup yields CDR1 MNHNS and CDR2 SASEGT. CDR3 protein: CASSVGGPASGNTIYF. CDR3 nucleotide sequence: TGTGCCAGCAGTGTTGGGGGCCCTGCCTCTGGAAACACCATATATTTT.

The CDR3 DNA sequence: TGTGCCCGCACGGGTACTATCGGGGTTAGGGGTTATCAGTTCTTC. This codes for CARTGTIGVRGYQFF. This rearrangement joins TRBV30 to TRBJ2-1; D possibly uses TRBD1 or TRBD2 (5 bases each). There are 15 residues in the CDR3. The germline V gene has CDR1 GTSNPN and CDR2 SVGIG (reference sequence). Trimming removed 8 bases from V and 13 bases from J, with 30 bases in between.

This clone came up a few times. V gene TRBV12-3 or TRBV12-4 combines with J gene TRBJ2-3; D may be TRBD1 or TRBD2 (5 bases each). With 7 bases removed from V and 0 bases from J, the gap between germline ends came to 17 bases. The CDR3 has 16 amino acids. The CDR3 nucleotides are TGTGCCAGCACCTCATCCGGGGCAGGAAGCACAGATACGCAGTATTTT. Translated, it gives CASTSSGAGSTDTQYF.

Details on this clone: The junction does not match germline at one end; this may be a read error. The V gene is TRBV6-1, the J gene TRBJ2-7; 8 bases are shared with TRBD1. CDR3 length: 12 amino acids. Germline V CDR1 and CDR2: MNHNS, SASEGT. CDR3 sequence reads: CASMTGVYEQYF. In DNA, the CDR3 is TGCGCCAGCATGACAGGGGTCTACGAGCAGTACTTC.

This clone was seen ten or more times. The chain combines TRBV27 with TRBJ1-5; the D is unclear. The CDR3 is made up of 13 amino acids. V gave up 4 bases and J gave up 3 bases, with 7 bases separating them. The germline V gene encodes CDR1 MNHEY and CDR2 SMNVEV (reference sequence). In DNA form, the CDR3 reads TGTGCCAGCAGTTCTGGCCCCAATCAGCCCCAGCATTTT. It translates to CASSSGPNQPQHF.

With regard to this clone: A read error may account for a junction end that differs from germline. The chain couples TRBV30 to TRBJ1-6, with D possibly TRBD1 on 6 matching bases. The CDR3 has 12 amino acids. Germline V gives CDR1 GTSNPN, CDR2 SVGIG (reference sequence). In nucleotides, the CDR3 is TGTGCCTCGAGTTCAGGGGATTCACCCCTCCACTTT. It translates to CASSSGDSPLHF.

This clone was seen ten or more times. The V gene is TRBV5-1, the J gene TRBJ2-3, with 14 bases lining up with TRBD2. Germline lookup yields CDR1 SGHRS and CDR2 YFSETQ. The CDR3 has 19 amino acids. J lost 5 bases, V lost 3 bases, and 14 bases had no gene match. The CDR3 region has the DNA TGCGCCAGCAGCTCCTTAGGGGGACTAGCGGGAGTTATGGTAGATACGCAGTATTTT. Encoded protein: CASSSLGGLAGVMVDTQYF.

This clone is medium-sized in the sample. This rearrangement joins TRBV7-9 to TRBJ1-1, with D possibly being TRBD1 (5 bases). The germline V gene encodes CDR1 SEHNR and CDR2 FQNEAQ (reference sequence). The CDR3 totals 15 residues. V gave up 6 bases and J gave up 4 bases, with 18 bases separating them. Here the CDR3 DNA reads TGTGCCAGCAGTCCAGTGGGGGGGATAGGCACTGAAGCTTTCTTT. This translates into CASSPVGGIGTEAFF.

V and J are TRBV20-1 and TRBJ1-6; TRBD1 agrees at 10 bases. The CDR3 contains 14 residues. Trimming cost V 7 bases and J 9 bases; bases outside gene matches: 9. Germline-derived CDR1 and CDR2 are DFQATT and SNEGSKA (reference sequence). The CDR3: CSVPTGGGGSPLHF. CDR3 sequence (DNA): TGCAGTGTCCCGACAGGGGGCGGGGGTTCACCCCTCCACTTT.

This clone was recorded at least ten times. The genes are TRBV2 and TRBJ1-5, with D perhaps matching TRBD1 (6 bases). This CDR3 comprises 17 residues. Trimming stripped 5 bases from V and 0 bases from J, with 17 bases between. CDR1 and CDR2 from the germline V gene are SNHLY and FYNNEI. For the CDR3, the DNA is TGTGCCAGCAGTTCAGGGAGGGGGGCCTATAGCAATCAGCCCCAGCATTTT. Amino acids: CASSSGRGAYSNQPQHF.

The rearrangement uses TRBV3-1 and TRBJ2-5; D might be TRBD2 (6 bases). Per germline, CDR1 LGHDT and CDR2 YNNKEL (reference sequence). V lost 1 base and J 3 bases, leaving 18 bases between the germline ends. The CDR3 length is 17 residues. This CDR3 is CASSQALTRRGEETQYF. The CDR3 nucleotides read TGTGCCAGCAGCCAAGCTCTGACTCGGCGGGGAGAAGAGACCCAGTACTTC.

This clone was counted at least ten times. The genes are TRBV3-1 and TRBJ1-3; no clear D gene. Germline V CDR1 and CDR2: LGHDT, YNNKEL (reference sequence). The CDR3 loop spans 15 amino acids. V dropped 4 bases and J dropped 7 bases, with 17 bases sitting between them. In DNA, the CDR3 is TGTGCCAGCAGCCCTGGTGTTTATTCCCGGAACACCATATATTTT. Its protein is CASSPGVYSRNTIYF.

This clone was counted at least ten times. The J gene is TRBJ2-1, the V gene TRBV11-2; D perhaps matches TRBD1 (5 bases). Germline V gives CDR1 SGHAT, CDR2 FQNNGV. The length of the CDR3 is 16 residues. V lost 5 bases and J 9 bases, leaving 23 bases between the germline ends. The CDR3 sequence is CASSPLGTSHRIEQFF. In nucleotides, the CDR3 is TGTGCCAGCAGCCCCCTGGGAACCAGTCACAGGATTGAGCAGTTCTTC.

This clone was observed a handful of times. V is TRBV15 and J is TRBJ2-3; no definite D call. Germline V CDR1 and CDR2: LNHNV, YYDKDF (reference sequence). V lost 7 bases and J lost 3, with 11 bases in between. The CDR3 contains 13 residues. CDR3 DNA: TGTGCCACCATTAGATATCTTACAGATACGCAGTATTTT. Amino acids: CATIRYLTDTQYF.

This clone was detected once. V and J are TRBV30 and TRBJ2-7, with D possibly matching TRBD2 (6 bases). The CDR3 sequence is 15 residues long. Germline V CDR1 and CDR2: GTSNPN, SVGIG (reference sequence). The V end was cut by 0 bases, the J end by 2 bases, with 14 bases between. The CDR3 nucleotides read TGTGCCTGGAGTGTACATGGTAGCGGTGCCTACGAGCAGTACTTC. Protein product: CAWSVHGSGAYEQYF.

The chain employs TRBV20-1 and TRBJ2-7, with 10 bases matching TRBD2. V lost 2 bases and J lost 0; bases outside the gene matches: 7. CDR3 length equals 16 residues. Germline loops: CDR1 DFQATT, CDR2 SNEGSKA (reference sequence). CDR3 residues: CSARLILAGASYEQYF. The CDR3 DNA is TGCAGTGCTAGACTTATCCTAGCGGGAGCCTCCTACGAGCAGTACTTC.

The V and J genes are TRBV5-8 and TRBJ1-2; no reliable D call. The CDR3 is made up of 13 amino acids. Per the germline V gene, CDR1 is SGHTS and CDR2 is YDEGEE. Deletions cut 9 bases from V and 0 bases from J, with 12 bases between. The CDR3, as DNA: TGTGCCATCGAACATGGAGCTAACTATGGCTACACCTTC. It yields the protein CAIEHGANYGYTF.

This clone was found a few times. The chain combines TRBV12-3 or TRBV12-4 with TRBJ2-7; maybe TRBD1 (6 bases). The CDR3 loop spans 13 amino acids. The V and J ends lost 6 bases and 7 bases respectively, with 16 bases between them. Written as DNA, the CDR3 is TGTGCCAGCAGCCAGACAGGTAGGGGAGAGCAGTACTTC. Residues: CASSQTGRGEQYF.

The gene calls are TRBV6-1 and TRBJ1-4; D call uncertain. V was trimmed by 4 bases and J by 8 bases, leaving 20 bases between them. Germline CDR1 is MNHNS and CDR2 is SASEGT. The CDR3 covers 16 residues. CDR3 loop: CASSGVMVRFWEKLFF. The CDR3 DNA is TGTGCCAGCAGTGGAGTGATGGTCAGGTTTTGGGAAAAACTGTTTTTT.

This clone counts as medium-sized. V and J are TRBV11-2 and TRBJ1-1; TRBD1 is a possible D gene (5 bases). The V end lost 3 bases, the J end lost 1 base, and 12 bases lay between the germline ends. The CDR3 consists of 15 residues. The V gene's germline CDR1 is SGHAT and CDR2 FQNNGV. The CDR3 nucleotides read TGTGCCAGCAGCTTTCTCGACCAGGGGAACACTGAAGCTTTCTTT. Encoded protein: CASSFLDQGNTEAFF.

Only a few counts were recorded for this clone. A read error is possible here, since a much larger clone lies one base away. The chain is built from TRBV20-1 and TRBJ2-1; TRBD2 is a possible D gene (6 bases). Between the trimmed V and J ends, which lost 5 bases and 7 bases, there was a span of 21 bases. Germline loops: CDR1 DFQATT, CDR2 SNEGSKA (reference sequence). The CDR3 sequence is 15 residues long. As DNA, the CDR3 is TGCAGTGCTTTCGGGACTTCACCTACCTGGAATGAGCAGTTCTTC. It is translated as CSAFGTSPTWNEQFF.